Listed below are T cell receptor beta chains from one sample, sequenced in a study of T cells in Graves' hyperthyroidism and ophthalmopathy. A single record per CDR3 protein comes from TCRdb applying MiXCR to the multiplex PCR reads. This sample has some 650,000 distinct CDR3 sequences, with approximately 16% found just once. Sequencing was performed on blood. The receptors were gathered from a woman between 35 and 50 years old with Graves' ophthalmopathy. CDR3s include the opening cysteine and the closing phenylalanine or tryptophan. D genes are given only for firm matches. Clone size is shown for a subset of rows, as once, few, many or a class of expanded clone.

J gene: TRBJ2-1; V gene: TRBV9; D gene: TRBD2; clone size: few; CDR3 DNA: TGTGCCAGCAGCGCCGATGGCGGGAGGTTGAATGAGCAGTTCTTC; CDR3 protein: CASSADGGRLNEQFF
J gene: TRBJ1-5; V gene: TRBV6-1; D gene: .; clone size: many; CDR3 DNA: TGTGCCAGCAGGGGCCCAGTCCTGGTCCGGGTGTTGGTTCAGCCCCAGCATTTT; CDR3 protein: CASRGPVLVRVLVQPQHF
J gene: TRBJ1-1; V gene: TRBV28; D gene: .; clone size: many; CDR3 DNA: TGTGCCAGCAGTTTTGGGCAGGGGCGTAGGTACACTGAAGCTTTCTTT; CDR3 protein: CASSFGQGRRYTEAFF
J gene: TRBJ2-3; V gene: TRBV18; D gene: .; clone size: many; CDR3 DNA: TGTGCCAGCTCACCGATGGACAGCACAGATACGCAGTATTTT; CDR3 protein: CASSPMDSTDTQYF
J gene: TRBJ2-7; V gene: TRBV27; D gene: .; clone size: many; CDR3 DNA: TGTGCCAGCAGTGAGGAGTCCAGCGGCTACGAGCAGTACTTC; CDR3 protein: CASSEESSGYEQYF
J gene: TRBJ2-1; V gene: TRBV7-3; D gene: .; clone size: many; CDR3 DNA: TGTGCCAGCAGCCTCCGGACCGACAATGAGCAGTTCTTC; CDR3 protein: CASSLRTDNEQFF
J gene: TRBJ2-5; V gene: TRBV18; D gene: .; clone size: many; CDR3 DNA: TGTGCCAGCTCACCACCCGGACTGATCCAAGAGACCCAGTACTTC; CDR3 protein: CASSPPGLIQETQYF
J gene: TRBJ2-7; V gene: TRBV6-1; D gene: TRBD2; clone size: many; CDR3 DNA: TGTGCCAGCAGTGAAAAGACTAGCGGGGCCTACGAGCAGTACTTC; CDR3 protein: CASSEKTSGAYEQYF
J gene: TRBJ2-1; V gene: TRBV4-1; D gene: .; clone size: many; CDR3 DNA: TGCGCCAGCAGCGACTACACCTCCTACAATGAGCAGTTCTTC; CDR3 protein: CASSDYTSYNEQFF
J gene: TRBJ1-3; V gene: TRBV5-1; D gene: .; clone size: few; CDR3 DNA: TGCGCCAGCAGGGACTCCGACTCTGGAAACACCATATATTTT; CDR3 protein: CASRDSDSGNTIYF
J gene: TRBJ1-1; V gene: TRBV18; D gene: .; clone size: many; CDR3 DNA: TGTGCCAGCTCACCAAAAACAGGCCTGAACACTGAAGCTTTCTTT; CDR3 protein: CASSPKTGLNTEAFF
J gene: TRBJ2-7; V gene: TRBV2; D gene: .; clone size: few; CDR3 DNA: TGTGCCAGCGACCTCCTACGAAAGGGCGAGCAGTACTTC; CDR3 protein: CASDLLRKGEQYF
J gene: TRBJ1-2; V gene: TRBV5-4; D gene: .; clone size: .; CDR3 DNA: TGTGCCAGCAGGGACTTCAGGGAGGACTATGGCTACACCTTC; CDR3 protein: CASRDFREDYGYTF
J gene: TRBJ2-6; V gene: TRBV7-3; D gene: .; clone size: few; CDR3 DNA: TGTGCCAGCAGCGGGAGCTCTGGGGCCAACGTCCTGACTTTC; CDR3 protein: CASSGSSGANVLTF
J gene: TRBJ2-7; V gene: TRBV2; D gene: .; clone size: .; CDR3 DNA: TGTGCCACCCAACGACGCGGGACGGAAAACGAGCAGTACTTC; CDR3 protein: CATQRRGTENEQYF
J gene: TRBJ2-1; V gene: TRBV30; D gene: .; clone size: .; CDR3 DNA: TGTGCCTGGAGTGGTCAGGGAGCCAATGAGCAGTTCTTC; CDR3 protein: CAWSGQGANEQFF
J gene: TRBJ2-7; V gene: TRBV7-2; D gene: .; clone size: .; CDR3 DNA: TGTGCCAGCAGCCGAATTAGCGGCTACGAGCAGTACTTC; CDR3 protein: CASSRISGYEQYF
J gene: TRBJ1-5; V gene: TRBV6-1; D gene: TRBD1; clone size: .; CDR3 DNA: TGTGCCAGCAGTGAGGGGGACAGCGTCAATCAGCCCCAGCATTTT; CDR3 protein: CASSEGDSVNQPQHF
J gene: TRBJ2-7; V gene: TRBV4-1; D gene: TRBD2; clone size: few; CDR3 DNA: TGCGCCAGCAGCCAAGGGGGACTACTCTCCTACGAGCAGTACTTC; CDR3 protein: CASSQGGLLSYEQYF
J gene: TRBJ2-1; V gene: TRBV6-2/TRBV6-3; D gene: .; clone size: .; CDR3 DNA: TGTGCCAGCACAGGGGAGTACAATGAGCAGTTCTTC; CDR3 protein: CASTGEYNEQFF
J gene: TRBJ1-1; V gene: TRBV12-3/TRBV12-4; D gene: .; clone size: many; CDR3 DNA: TGTGCCAGCAGTCCCGGGACGAGCGCTGAAGCTTTCTTT; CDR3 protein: CASSPGTSAEAFF
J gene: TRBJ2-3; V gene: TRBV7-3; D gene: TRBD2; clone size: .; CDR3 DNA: TGTGCCAGCAGCTCCAGAGCGGGAGGGATGGATACGCAGTATTTT; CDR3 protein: CASSSRAGGMDTQYF
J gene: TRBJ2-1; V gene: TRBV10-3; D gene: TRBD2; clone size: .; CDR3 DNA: TGTGCCATCAGTGCCGGGGGGTACGACAATGAGCAGTTCTTC; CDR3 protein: CAISAGGYDNEQFF
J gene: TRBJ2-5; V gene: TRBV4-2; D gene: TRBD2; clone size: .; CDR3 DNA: TGTGCCAGCAGCCAAAACCATAGGACTAGCGGGGGACAAGAGACCCAGTACTTC; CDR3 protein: CASSQNHRTSGGQETQYF
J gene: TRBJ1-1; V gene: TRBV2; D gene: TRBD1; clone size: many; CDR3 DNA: TGTGCCAGCGCTGACCAGGGGGGGAACACTGAAGCTTTCTTT; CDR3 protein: CASADQGGNTEAFF
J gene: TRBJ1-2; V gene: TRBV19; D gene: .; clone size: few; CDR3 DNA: TGTGCCAGTAGTATAGACCAATCAGGGATACGTGGCTACACCTTC; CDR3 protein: CASSIDQSGIRGYTF
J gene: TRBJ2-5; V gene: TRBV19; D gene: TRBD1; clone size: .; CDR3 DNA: TGTGCCAGTGGGACAGGGGGACAAGAGACCCAGTACTTC; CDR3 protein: CASGTGGQETQYF
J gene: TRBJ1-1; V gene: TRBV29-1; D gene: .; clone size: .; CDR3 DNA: TGCAGCGTTGATAGGGAGGGGAACACTGAAGCTTTCTTT; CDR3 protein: CSVDREGNTEAFF
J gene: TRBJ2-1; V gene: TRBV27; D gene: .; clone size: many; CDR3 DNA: TGTGCCAGCAGCACAATACAGGGACACCTCTCCTACAATGAGCAGTTCTTC; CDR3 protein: CASSTIQGHLSYNEQFF
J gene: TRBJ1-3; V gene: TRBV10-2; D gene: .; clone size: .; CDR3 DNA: TGCGCCAGCCGGGGCATGTCGAGCTCTGGAAACACCATATATTTT; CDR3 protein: CASRGMSSSGNTIYF
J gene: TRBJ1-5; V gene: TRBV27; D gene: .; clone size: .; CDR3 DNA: TGTGCCAGCAGACTCACAGGCAATAGCAATCAGCCCCAGCATTTT; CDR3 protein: CASRLTGNSNQPQHF
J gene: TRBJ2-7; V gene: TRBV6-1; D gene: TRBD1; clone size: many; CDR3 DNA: TGTGCCAGCAGAAAATGGGACAGAGAGACCTACGAGCAGTACTTC; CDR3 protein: CASRKWDRETYEQYF
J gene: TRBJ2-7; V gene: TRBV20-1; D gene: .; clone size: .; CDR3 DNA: TGCAGTGCGTGGCTCTTGGGCGAGCAGTACTTC; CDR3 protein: CSAWLLGEQYF
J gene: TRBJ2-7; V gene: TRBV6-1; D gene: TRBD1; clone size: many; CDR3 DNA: TGTGCCAGCAAGCCGGGACAGGACCCTTACGAGCAGTACTTC; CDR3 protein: CASKPGQDPYEQYF
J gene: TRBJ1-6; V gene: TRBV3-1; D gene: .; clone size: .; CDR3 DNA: TGTGCCAGCAGCCAAGATCGGGCAGGGCGGTATAATTCACCCCTCCACTTT; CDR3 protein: CASSQDRAGRYNSPLHF
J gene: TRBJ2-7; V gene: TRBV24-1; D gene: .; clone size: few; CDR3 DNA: TGTGCCACCAGTCCGAACAGGGCCCACGAGCAGTACTTC; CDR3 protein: CATSPNRAHEQYF
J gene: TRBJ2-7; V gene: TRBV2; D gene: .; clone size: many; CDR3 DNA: TGTGCCAGCAGTGAAGAATCGTGGGTGTCCTACGAGCAGTACTTC; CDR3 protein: CASSEESWVSYEQYF
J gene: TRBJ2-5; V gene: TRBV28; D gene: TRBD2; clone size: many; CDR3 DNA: TGTGCCAGCAGTCCCGCCGGGGGGAGCCAAGAGACCCAGTACTTC; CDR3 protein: CASSPAGGSQETQYF
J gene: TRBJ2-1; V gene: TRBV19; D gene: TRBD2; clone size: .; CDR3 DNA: TGTGCCAGTAGTATAGAGGCGGGGGGGAGCTACAATGAGCAGTTCTTC; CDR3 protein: CASSIEAGGSYNEQFF
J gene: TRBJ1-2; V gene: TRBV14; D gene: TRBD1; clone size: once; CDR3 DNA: TGTGCCAGCAGCCAAGATGGGACAGGGAACCTCTATGGCTACACCTTC; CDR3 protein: CASSQDGTGNLYGYTF